These 24 T cell receptor beta chains were all obtained from the same sample, sequenced in a study of control samples from healthy donors and cancer patients. Clones were read by immunoSEQ multiplex PCR, and TCRdb kept only the in-frame ones, dropping some. This sample has 100,000 to 150,000 clones, with about 92% found just once. Sample: blood. These receptors were collected from a woman aged 45-65 years in good health.

This rearrangement joins TRBV7-9 to TRBJ1-5, with a possible D match to TRBD1 (6 bases). Trimming stripped 1 base from V and 2 bases from J, with 9 bases between. Germline V CDR1 and CDR2: SEHNR, FQNEAQ (reference sequence). This CDR3 spans 15 amino acids. CDR3 bases: TGTGCCAGCAGCTTAGGGGGGGCAGGCAATCAGCCCCAGCATTTT. This codes for CASSLGGAGNQPQHF.

The chain uses TRBV5-6 and TRBJ2-6; TRBD1 matches 8 bases. Germline-derived CDR1 and CDR2 are SGHDT and YYEEEE. Trimming took 0 bases from V and 0 from J; bases not matched to a gene: 5. There are 18 residues in the CDR3. CDR3 sequence: CASSLAGQDYSGANVLTF. CDR3 DNA: TGTGCCAGCAGCTTGGCGGGACAGGATTACTCTGGGGCCAACGTCCTGACTTTC. Looking up the rest from reference TRBV5-6 and TRBJ2-6 gives the full variable domain: DAGVTQSPTHLIKTRGQQVTLRCSPKSGHDTVSWYQQALGQGPQFIFQYYEEEERQRGNFPDRFSGHQFPNYSSELNVNALLLGDSALYLCASSLAGQDYSGANVLTFGAGSRLTVL.

In DNA, the CDR3 is TGTGCCAGCAGCCCCATGGGTAACTATGGCTACACCTTC. It yields the protein CASSPMGNYGYTF. The chain joins TRBV7-9 to TRBJ1-2; D ambiguous. Per germline, CDR1 SEHNR and CDR2 FQNEAQ (reference sequence). V was clipped by 5 bases and J by 1 base, with 8 bases between them. CDR3 length: 13 residues.

The chain joins TRBV10-3 to TRBJ2-1, with 9 bases matching TRBD2. The CDR3 has 17 residues. Losses at the gene ends were 2 bases for V and 0 bases for J; bases not matched to a gene: 5. The germline V gene encodes CDR1 ENHRY and CDR2 SYGVKD. CDR3 DNA sequence: TGTGCCATCAGTGAGACTAGCGGGCTAAGCTCCTACAATGAGCAGTTCTTC. Its protein product is CAISETSGLSSYNEQFF.

V is TRBV5-1 and J is TRBJ2-2, with D tentatively TRBD1 (5 bases). There are 14 residues in the CDR3. Germline CDR1 reads SGHRS; CDR2 reads YFSETQ. Trimming took off 4 bases at V and 5 bases at J, with 12 bases between the two ends. The CDR3 spells CASSGAQLTGELFF. CDR3 nucleotides: TGCGCCAGCAGCGGGGCACAGTTGACCGGGGAGCTGTTTTTT.

This sequence joins TRBV12-3 or TRBV12-4 and TRBJ2-5; the D is unclear. V was pared by 5 bases and J by 0 bases, with 1 base between. The CDR3 is 11 amino acids. The CDR3 DNA is TGTGCCAGCAGTAACCAAGAGACCCAGTACTTC. Residues: CASSNQETQYF.

This clone was counted a few times. The sample holds other DNA sequences that translate to the same CDR3. The genes are TRBV6-6 and TRBJ1-3, with D uncertain. Per germline, CDR1 MNHNY and CDR2 SVGAGI (reference sequence). V was pared by 0 bases and J by 0 bases, with 6 bases between. This CDR3 spans 15 amino acids. In nucleotides, the CDR3 is TGTGCCAGCAGTTACTCGGAGGGCTCTGGAAACACCATATATTTT. Protein sequence: CASSYSEGSGNTIYF.

The rearrangement uses TRBV7-9 and TRBJ1-2; 8 nucleotides agree with TRBD1. With 0 bases clipped from V and 3 bases from J, the junction kept 6 bases outside the gene matches. This CDR3 has 16 residues. CDR1 SEHNR and CDR2 FQNEAQ come from the germline V gene (reference sequence). CDR3 protein: CASSLALQGVDYGYTF. In DNA form, the CDR3 reads TGTGCCAGCAGCTTAGCCTTACAGGGGGTGGACTATGGCTACACCTTC.

The V and J genes are TRBV14 and TRBJ2-6; D is perhaps TRBD1 (5 bases). Germline CDR1 reads SGHDN; CDR2 reads FVKESK. Trimming cost V 4 bases and J 0 bases, with 13 bases left between them. The CDR3 extends over 17 amino acids. CDR3 nucleotide sequence: TGTGCCAGCAGCCTCGAGCAGGGTAGCTCTGGGGCCAACGTCCTGACTTTC. This gives the protein CASSLEQGSSGANVLTF.

The CDR3 DNA reads as TGCGCCAGCAGCTTTGGGACTAGCACAGATACGCAGTATTTT. As protein: CASSFGTSTDTQYF. V is TRBV5-1 and J is TRBJ2-3; maybe TRBD2 (6 bases). In germline, CDR1 is SGHRS, CDR2 YFSETQ. The V and J ends lost 2 bases and 0 bases respectively, with 7 bases between them. The CDR3 loop spans 14 amino acids.

The gene calls are TRBV5-8 and TRBJ1-2; tentatively, D is TRBD1 (5 bases). Germline CDR1 reads SGHTS; CDR2 reads YDEGEE. The CDR3 contains 15 residues. V lost 4 bases, J lost 7 bases, and 20 bases lay in between. The CDR3 spells CASSRPQGDWGGYTF. The CDR3 nucleotides read TGTGCCAGCAGCCGCCCCCAGGGTGACTGGGGTGGCTACACCTTC. The variable domain in full, completed from reference TRBV5-8 and TRBJ1-2, reads EAGVTQSPTHLIKTRGQQATLRCSPISGHTSVYWYQQALGLGLQFLLWYDEGEERNRGNFPPRFSGRQFPNYSSELNVNALELEDSALYLCASSRPQGDWGGYTFGSGTRLTVV.

This clone was counted a single time. J is TRBJ1-2 and V is TRBV5-4; possibly TRBD1 for D (5 bases). The CDR3 spans 17 residues. CDR1 is SGHNT, CDR2 YYREEE, per germline (reference sequence). Trimming cost V 0 bases and J 4 bases, with 19 bases left between them. The CDR3 nucleotides read TGTGCCAGCAGCTTGGAGGTAGGGGCTGCTGCTGGCTATGGCTACACCTTC. This sequence encodes CASSLEVGAAAGYGYTF.

The rearrangement joins TRBV3-1 (or the pseudogene TRBV3-2) to TRBJ2-2, with D perhaps TRBD2 (6 bases). The CDR3 totals 15 residues. V shed 1 base and J shed 6 bases, with 12 bases lying between them. CDR1 LGHDT and CDR2 YNNKEL come from the germline V gene (reference sequence). CDR3 DNA sequence: TGTGCCAGCAGCCAAGGCAGAGGAGGGGCCGGGGAGCTGTTTTTT. Amino acids: CASSQGRGGAGELFF.

V and J are TRBV19 and TRBJ1-1; weak D call: TRBD1 (6 bases). V was pared by 6 bases and J by 4 bases, with 15 bases between. Germline assignment: CDR1 LNHDA and CDR2 SQIVND (reference sequence). This CDR3 has 14 residues. CDR3 DNA sequence: TGTGCCAGTAGGGGCTTGGTCAGGGGCACTGAAGCTTTCTTT. Protein sequence: CASRGLVRGTEAFF.

The chain combines TRBV5-1 with TRBJ2-7, with D possibly matching TRBD2 (6 bases). V shed 0 bases and J shed 4 bases, with 14 bases lying between them. CDR3 length equals 15 residues. In germline, CDR1 is SGHRS, CDR2 YFSETQ. Here the CDR3 DNA reads TGCGCCAGCAGCTTGGCCCGGGGCCGGGGGTACGAGCAGTACTTC. Its translation is CASSLARGRGYEQYF.

V and J are TRBV28 and TRBJ1-5, with D perhaps TRBD1 (6 bases). The CDR3 covers 12 residues. Germline CDR1 and CDR2: MDHEN and SYDVKM. Trimming pared 5 bases from V and 6 bases from J, leaving 8 bases between. This CDR3 is CASSPGVQPQHF. CDR3 bases: TGTGCCAGCAGTCCAGGGGTTCAGCCCCAGCATTTT.

As for this clone: This sample includes further DNA sequences coding for the same CDR3. Written as DNA, the CDR3 is TGTGCCAGCAGCCAAGTAACGGATTCACCCCTCCACTTT. Protein sequence: CASSQVTDSPLHF. V is TRBV3-1 (or the pseudogene TRBV3-2) and J is TRBJ1-6; D ambiguous. The germline gives CDR1 LGHDT, CDR2 YNNKEL (reference sequence). Trimming cost V 1 base and J 8 bases, with 6 bases left between them. The CDR3 length is 13 residues.

This clone was seen just once. The chain joins TRBV5-1 to TRBJ1-1; 8 nucleotides align to TRBD1. The CDR3 runs 17 residues. Losses at the gene ends were 4 bases for V and 3 bases for J; bases not matched to a gene: 14. Germline V CDR1 and CDR2: SGHRS, YFSETQ. CDR3: CASSPSTGAPRDTEAFF. The CDR3 DNA follows: TGCGCCAGCAGCCCCTCGACAGGGGCCCCGAGGGACACTGAAGCTTTCTTT.

The chain links TRBV19 to TRBJ2-5; 8 bases fit TRBD2. CDR1 LNHDA and CDR2 SQIVND come from the germline V gene (reference sequence). The ends lost 5 bases at V and 1 base at J; junction bases unmatched: 3. The CDR3 extends over 14 amino acids. In nucleotides, the CDR3 is TGTGCCAGTAGTCCTAGCGGGTTCCAAGAGACCCAGTACTTC. As protein: CASSPSGFQETQYF.

The chain has TRBV27 and TRBJ2-1, with D perhaps TRBD1 (6 bases). The CDR3 is made up of 15 amino acids. The V gene's germline CDR1 is MNHEY and CDR2 SMNVEV (reference sequence). The V end lost 0 bases, the J end lost 9 bases, and 15 bases lay between the germline ends. The CDR3, as DNA: TGTGCCAGCAGTTTATCCCCAAACAGGGTTGGTGAGCAGTTCTTC. Translated: CASSLSPNRVGEQFF.

As to this clone: At the DNA level, this CDR3 is encoded by other sequences in the same sample as well. The J gene is TRBJ1-1, the V gene TRBV12-3 or TRBV12-4; unclear D gene. This CDR3 is 13 amino acids long. V gave up 1 base and J gave up 4 bases, with 7 bases separating them. The CDR3 is CASSLVRGTEAFF. In DNA, the CDR3 is TGTGCCAGCAGTTTAGTAAGAGGCACTGAAGCTTTCTTT.

The chain uses TRBV6-5 and TRBJ2-5; TRBD2 might be the D (5 bases). This CDR3 has 12 amino acids. Trimming took 8 bases from V and 2 from J, leaving 9 bases between them. Per germline, CDR1 MNHEY and CDR2 SVGAGI. CDR3 DNA: TGTGCCAGCGGACTGCAACAAGAGACCCAGTACTTC. Translating it yields CASGLQQETQYF.

The chain combines TRBV19 with TRBJ1-1; no firm D call. The CDR3 is made up of 12 amino acids. Germline V lookup: CDR1 LNHDA, CDR2 SQIVND (reference sequence). Trimming removed 7 bases from V and 4 bases from J, with 10 bases in between. Here the CDR3 reads CASNPFLTEAFF. The CDR3 nucleotides read TGTGCCAGTAACCCTTTCCTCACTGAAGCTTTCTTT.

J is TRBJ2-1 and V is TRBV6-5; the D gene is possibly TRBD2 (6 bases). V was pared by 7 bases and J by 2 bases, with 15 bases between. Germline V gene data show CDR1 as MNHEY and CDR2 as SVGAGI. The CDR3 is 15 residues long. The CDR3 nucleotides are TGTGCCAGCAAACCGGGGCCGGGAGCCTACAATGAGCAGTTCTTC. It encodes CASKPGPGAYNEQFF.